These T cell receptor beta chains were read from a single sample in a study of blood T cell repertoires in COVID-19. Repertoires were generated with immunoSEQ multiplex PCR, while TCRdb's copy carries only in-frame clones and drops some. The table lists roughly 150,000 clones, 70% to 85% of them singletons, with approximately 6.9% in the top ten. Input material: peripheral blood. Source of these receptors: an older man with COVID-19, enrolled during active disease. Both conserved end residues are part of each CDR3. The D gene is left open where the match is weak. For some rows the clone size is stated as once, few or many, or as a class when expanded; others skip it.

TRBV28,TRBJ1-2,NA,NA,CASSSIQGNYGYTF,TGTGCCAGCAGTTCCATACAGGGTAACTATGGCTACACCTTC
TRBV7-9,TRBJ1-2,NA,TRBD1,CASSPGQYYGYTF,TGTGCCAGCAGCCCGGGACAGTACTATGGCTACACCTTC
TRBV6-2/TRBV6-3,TRBJ2-5,NA,NA,CASSYSRTLQETQYF,TGTGCCAGCAGTTACTCCAGGACTCTCCAAGAGACCCAGTACTTC
TRBV3-1/TRBV3-2,TRBJ1-4,NA,NA,CASSQGEGKLFF,TGTGCCAGCAGCCAAGGGGAGGGGAAACTGTTTTTT
TRBV7-7,TRBJ2-3,NA,TRBD1,CASSTGVLVTDTQYF,TGTGCCAGCAGCACAGGGGTCTTAGTCACAGATACGCAGTATTTT
TRBV18,TRBJ2-2,NA,TRBD1,CASSDRGPNTGELFF,TGTGCCAGCTCAGACAGGGGCCCGAACACCGGGGAGCTGTTTTTT
TRBV6-6,TRBJ1-3,NA,TRBD1,CASSAGTANSGNTIYF,TGTGCCAGCAGCGCAGGGACAGCCAACTCTGGAAACACCATATATTTT
TRBV6-1,TRBJ2-2,NA,NA,CASWLGSKSGELFF,TGTGCCAGCTGGCTCGGGAGTAAATCCGGGGAGCTGTTTTTT
TRBV4-3,TRBJ1-1,NA,TRBD1,CASSQDRTDRLKDTEAFF,TGCGCCAGCAGCCAAGACCGCACGGACAGGCTTAAGGACACTGAAGCTTTCTTT
TRBV28,TRBJ1-5,NA,TRBD1,CASRGGTGFNQPQHF,TGTGCCAGCAGGGGCGGGACAGGGTTTAATCAGCCCCAGCATTTT
TRBV5-4,TRBJ2-3,NA,NA,CASSLNQADTQYF,TGTGCCAGCAGCTTGAACCAGGCAGATACGCAGTATTTT
TRBV15,TRBJ1-5,few,NA,CATSRDRVAGQPQHF,TGTGCCACCAGCAGAGACAGGGTTGCGGGACAGCCCCAGCATTTT
TRBV10-3,TRBJ2-2,NA,NA,CAISELRGITGELFF,TGTGCCATCAGTGAGTTGAGAGGGATCACCGGGGAGCTGTTTTTT
TRBV19,TRBJ2-2,NA,NA,CASSISRGRNTGELFF,TGTGCCAGTAGTATATCTAGAGGAAGAAACACCGGGGAGCTGTTTTTT
TRBV7-2,TRBJ1-5,NA,TRBD1,CASSLVVTGAPPQHF,TGTGCCAGCAGCTTAGTAGTGACAGGGGCTCCGCCCCAGCATTTT
TRBV9,TRBJ1-1,once,NA,CASSPRGDFSAEAFF,TGTGCCAGCAGCCCCCGGGGGGATTTCAGCGCTGAAGCTTTCTTT
TRBV19,TRBJ1-5,once,NA,CASSHGGDSNQPQHF,TGTGCCAGTAGTCACGGGGGGGATAGCAATCAGCCCCAGCATTTT
TRBV19,TRBJ1-1,NA,NA,CASSRTGSPEAFF,TGTGCCAGTAGTAGAACAGGGTCCCCTGAAGCTTTCTTT
TRBV23-1,TRBJ2-7,NA,NA,CASSQLNTGGEQYF,TGCGCCAGCAGTCAATTAAACACCGGAGGGGAGCAGTACTTC
TRBV5-1,TRBJ2-1,once,TRBD2,CASSSVAGVQFF,TGCGCCAGCAGCTCCGTAGCGGGGGTTCAGTTCTTC
TRBV7-2,TRBJ1-4,NA,NA,CASSLRPATNEKLFF,TGTGCCAGCAGCTTACGCCCGGCAACTAATGAAAAACTGTTTTTT
TRBV15,TRBJ2-7,NA,TRBD1,CATSRGKGGSHEQYF,TGTGCCACCAGCAGAGGGAAAGGGGGCTCGCACGAGCAGTACTTC
TRBV11-2,TRBJ2-2,NA,NA,CASSIGGKNTGELFF,TGTGCCAGCAGCATCGGCGGGAAGAACACCGGGGAGCTGTTTTTT
TRBV28,TRBJ1-1,once,TRBD1,CASSPQGGNTEAFF,TGTGCCAGCAGTCCCCAGGGGGGGAACACTGAAGCTTTCTTT
TRBV19,TRBJ2-6,NA,TRBD1,CASGDRRGAGANVLTF,TGTGCCAGTGGGGACAGGAGGGGCGCTGGGGCCAACGTCCTGACTTTC
TRBV10-1,TRBJ1-2,NA,NA,CASPTRGMSYTF,TGCGCCAGCCCGACCCGGGGAATGAGCTACACCTTC
TRBV7-2,TRBJ1-5,NA,NA,CASSYNQNQPQHF,TGTGCCAGCAGTTACAATCAGAATCAGCCCCAGCATTTT
TRBV7-8,TRBJ1-1,NA,NA,CASSRGSRTEAFF,TGTGCCAGCAGCAGAGGGAGTCGTACTGAAGCTTTCTTT
TRBV4-1,TRBJ1-2,NA,NA,CASSQDIQGLSGYTF,TGCGCCAGCAGCCAAGACATCCAGGGATTGAGTGGCTACACCTTC
TRBV4-3,TRBJ2-5,NA,NA,CASSQDLGTGRETQYF,TGCGCCAGCAGCCAAGATCTAGGGACGGGGAGGGAGACCCAGTACTTC
TRBV6-2/TRBV6-3,TRBJ1-2,NA,NA,CASSYSRGLGYGYTF,TGTGCCAGCAGTTACAGCAGGGGATTAGGCTATGGCTACACCTTC
TRBV27,TRBJ2-7,NA,NA,CASSPRGEQYF,TGTGCCAGCAGTCCCCGGGGCGAGCAGTACTTC
TRBV11-3,TRBJ1-4,NA,NA,CASSSVRGSTNEKLFF,TGTGCCAGCAGCTCAGTAAGGGGATCAACTAATGAAAAACTGTTTTTT
TRBV4-1,TRBJ2-5,once,NA,CASSQAGQIQETQYF,TGCGCCAGCAGCCAGGCGGGACAGATCCAAGAGACCCAGTACTTC
TRBV5-1,TRBJ1-6,once,NA,CASSWDGSSPLHF,TGCGCCAGCAGCTGGGACGGGAGTTCACCCCTCCACTTT
TRBV4-2,TRBJ2-2,NA,NA,CASSAGSGNTGELFF,TGTGCCAGCAGCGCCGGGTCCGGTAACACCGGGGAGCTGTTTTTT
TRBV2,TRBJ2-3,NA,TRBD2,CASSAGLLAGTTDTQYF,TGTGCCAGCAGCGCCGGGTTACTAGCGGGGACCACAGATACGCAGTATTTT
TRBV19,TRBJ2-2,NA,TRBD1,CASSTYRGLRTGELFF,TGTGCCAGTAGTACCTACAGGGGGCTCCGGACCGGGGAGCTGTTTTTT
TRBV18,TRBJ1-4,NA,NA,CASSPQYQATEKLFF,TGTGCCAGCTCACCACAGTACCAGGCAACTGAAAAACTGTTTTTT
TRBV7-2,TRBJ1-1,NA,NA,CASSSTGSITEAFF,TGTGCCAGCAGCTCAACAGGGAGCATCACTGAAGCTTTCTTT
TRBV11-1,TRBJ2-6,NA,NA,CASSFFAATGANVLTF,TGTGCCAGCAGCTTCTTTGCGGCAACTGGGGCCAACGTCCTGACTTTC
TRBV7-8,TRBJ2-1,NA,TRBD2,CASSLARTSGGNEQFF,TGTGCCAGCAGCTTAGCGCGGACTAGCGGGGGGAATGAGCAGTTCTTC
TRBV7-9,TRBJ2-7,once,TRBD1,CASSFLQDRGFYEQYF,TGTGCCAGCAGCTTTTTACAGGACAGGGGATTCTACGAGCAGTACTTC
TRBV7-8,TRBJ1-5,NA,NA,CASSLSQGSNQPQHF,TGTGCCAGCAGCTTAAGTCAGGGCAGCAATCAGCCCCAGCATTTT
TRBV6-4,TRBJ2-3,NA,NA,CASIWTLLTTDTQYF,TGTGCCAGCATTTGGACTCTCCTAACAACAGATACGCAGTATTTT
TRBV4-1,TRBJ2-1,NA,TRBD1,CASSQEGTGGGNEQFF,TGCGCCAGCAGCCAAGAAGGGACAGGTGGGGGAAATGAGCAGTTCTTC
TRBV6-5,TRBJ1-2,NA,NA,CASKRQGVSNYGYTF,TGTGCCAGCAAAAGGCAGGGCGTCTCTAACTATGGCTACACCTTC
TRBV5-6,TRBJ2-6,NA,NA,CASSSVSGANVLTF,TGTGCCAGCAGCTCGGTCTCTGGGGCCAACGTCCTGACTTTC
TRBV27,TRBJ2-5,NA,TRBD2,CASRSLAGDRETQYF,TGTGCCAGCAGATCTCTAGCGGGGGATAGAGAGACCCAGTACTTC
TRBV7-8,TRBJ2-3,NA,NA,CASSQRASTDTQYF,TGTGCCAGCAGCCAGCGGGCCAGCACAGATACGCAGTATTTT
TRBV12-5,TRBJ2-5,NA,TRBD2,CASAPRTSVRETQYF,TGTGCTAGTGCCCCGCGGACTAGCGTGAGAGAGACCCAGTACTTC
TRBV6-5,TRBJ1-2,NA,TRBD1,CASSLMTGGDGYTF,TGTGCCAGCAGTCTGATGACAGGGGGTGATGGCTACACCTTC
TRBV2,TRBJ2-7,NA,NA,CASSAQGYEQYF,TGTGCCAGCAGTGCTCAGGGTTACGAGCAGTACTTC